The clone carrying this T cell receptor beta chain came up a few times. The time point was: recipient sample about 28 days before transplant, after cytoreduction. With V trimmed by 0 bases and J by 12 bases, 12 bases remained unmatched. This CDR3 comprises 16 residues. Germline CDR1 LNHDA, CDR2 SQIVND (reference sequence). The assay was immunoSEQ multiplex PCR, and TCRdb's table has in-frame clones only and misses some. The sample consists of tens of thousands of clones, 70% to 85% of them appearing once. These data belong to a study of T cell clonotyping in hematopoietic cell transplantation. The V gene is TRBV19, the J gene TRBJ2-1; 9 nucleotides align to TRBD2. The sample here was peripheral blood mononuclear cells, taken before stem cell transplant. This sequence was found in a woman aged 55-70 years with acute myeloid leukemia. Some clones in this sample may be carry-over from other donors' samples. CDR3 nucleotide sequence: TGTGCCAGTAGTATAGATCAGGCGGGAGGGCTAATGAGGCAGTTCTTC. Protein sequence: CASSIDQAGGLMRQFF.